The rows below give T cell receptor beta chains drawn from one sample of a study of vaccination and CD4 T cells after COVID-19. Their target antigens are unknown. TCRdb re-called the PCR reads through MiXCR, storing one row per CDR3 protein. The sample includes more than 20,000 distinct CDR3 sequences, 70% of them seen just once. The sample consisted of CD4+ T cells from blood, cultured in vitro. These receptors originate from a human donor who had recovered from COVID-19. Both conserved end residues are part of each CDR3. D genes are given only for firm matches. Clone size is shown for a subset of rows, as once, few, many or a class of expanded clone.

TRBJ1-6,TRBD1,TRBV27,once,CASRDGTELHNSPLHF,TGTGCCAGCAGAGACGGGACAGAGCTTCATAATTCACCCCTCCACTTT
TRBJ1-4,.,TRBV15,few,CATSRDGGTTNEKLFF,TGTGCCACCAGCAGAGATGGGGGTACAACTAATGAAAAACTGTTTTTT
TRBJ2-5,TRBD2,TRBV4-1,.,CASSLRLAGGLETQYF,TGCGCCAGCAGCCTAAGACTAGCGGGAGGGTTGGAGACCCAGTACTTC
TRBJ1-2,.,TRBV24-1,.,CATWGNNYGYTF,TGTGCCACCTGGGGCAATAACTATGGCTACACCTTC
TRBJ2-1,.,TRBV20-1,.,CSARDWRDLNEQFF,TGCAGTGCTAGAGATTGGCGGGATCTCAATGAGCAGTTCTTC
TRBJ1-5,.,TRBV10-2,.,CASSAGGGGNQPQHF,TGCGCCAGCAGTGCCGGCGGGGGTGGCAATCAGCCCCAGCATTTT
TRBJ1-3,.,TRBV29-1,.,CSVAVSSGNTIYF,TGCAGCGTTGCAGTAAGCTCTGGAAACACCATATATTTT
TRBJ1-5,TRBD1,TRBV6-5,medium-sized,CASSYSGGAGSNQPQHF,TGTGCCAGCAGTTACTCAGGGGGCGCAGGTAGCAATCAGCCCCAGCATTTT
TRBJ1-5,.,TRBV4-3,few,CASSRNRANNQPQHF,TGCGCCAGCAGCCGGAACAGGGCTAACAATCAGCCCCAGCATTTT
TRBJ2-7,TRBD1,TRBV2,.,CASRRDRGYEQYF,TGTGCCAGCAGGAGGGACAGGGGCTACGAGCAGTACTTC
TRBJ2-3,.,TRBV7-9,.,CASSPTGDTQYF,TGTGCCAGCAGCCCTACAGGAGATACGCAGTATTTT
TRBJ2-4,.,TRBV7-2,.,CASSPTTGGPLAKNIQYF,TGCGCCAGCAGCCCGACAACCGGCGGACCCCTAGCCAAAAACATTCAGTACTTC
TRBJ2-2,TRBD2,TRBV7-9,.,CASSGLAANTGELFF,TGTGCCAGCAGCGGTCTAGCGGCTAACACCGGGGAGCTGTTTTTT
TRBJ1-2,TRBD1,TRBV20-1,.,CSARPGQGNYGYTF,TGCAGTGCTAGGCCGGGACAGGGGAACTATGGCTACACCTTC
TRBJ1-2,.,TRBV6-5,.,CASSYSARRSGYGYTF,TGTGCCAGCAGTTACTCGGCCAGGCGATCGGGCTATGGCTACACCTTC
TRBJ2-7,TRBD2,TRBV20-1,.,CSASGLAGTGKAYEQYF,TGCAGTGCGTCCGGCTTAGCGGGAACCGGGAAAGCCTACGAGCAGTACTTC
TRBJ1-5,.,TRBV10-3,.,CAISDLAGAQPQHF,TGTGCCATCAGTGATCTGGCAGGGGCTCAGCCCCAGCATTTT
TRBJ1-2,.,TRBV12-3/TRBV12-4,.,CARSFSAGYYGYTF,TGTGCCAGAAGTTTTTCCGCAGGGTACTATGGCTACACCTTC
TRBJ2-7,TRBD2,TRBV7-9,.,CASSVHSGRAGEQYF,TGTGCCAGCAGCGTCCATAGCGGGAGGGCAGGTGAGCAGTACTTC
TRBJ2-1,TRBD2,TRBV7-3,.,CASSLTTWTSGNNEQFF,TGTGCCAGCAGCTTAACTACTTGGACTAGCGGAAACAATGAGCAGTTCTTC
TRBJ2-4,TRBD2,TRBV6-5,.,CASSSGTSGVLAKNIQYF,TGTGCCAGCAGTTCCGGGACTAGCGGTGTTCTAGCCAAAAACATTCAGTACTTC
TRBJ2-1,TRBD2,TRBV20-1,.,CSARDLRLAGNNEQFF,TGCAGTGCTAGAGATTTGCGTCTAGCGGGAAACAATGAGCAGTTCTTC
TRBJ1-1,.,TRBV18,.,CASSPPGGGRKNTEAFF,TGTGCCAGCTCACCCCCCGGGGGGGGGAGGAAGAACACTGAGGCTTTCTTT
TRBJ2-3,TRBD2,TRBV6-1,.,CASSRLAGTDTQYF,TGTGCCAGCAGTAGACTAGCGGGCACAGATACGCAGTATTTT
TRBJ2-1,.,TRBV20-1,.,CSAQRREEQFF,TGCAGTGCCCAGAGAAGGGAGGAGCAGTTCTTC
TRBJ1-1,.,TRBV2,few,CASRPDRVEAFF,TGTGCCAGCAGACCCGATAGGGTTGAAGCTTTCTTT
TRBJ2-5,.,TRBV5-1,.,CASSFRGHPLETQYF,TGCGCCAGCAGCTTCCGGGGACACCCCTTAGAGACCCAGTACTTC
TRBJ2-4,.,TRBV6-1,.,CASSDQGIAKNIQYF,TGTGCCAGCAGTGACCAGGGTATAGCCAAAAACATTCAGTACTTC
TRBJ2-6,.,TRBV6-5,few,CASSYSKNSGANVLTF,TGTGCCAGCAGTTACTCGAAGAACTCTGGGGCCAACGTCCTGACTTTC
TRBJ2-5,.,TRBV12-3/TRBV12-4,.,CASTLFKGETQYF,TGTGCCAGCACCCTCTTTAAAGGGGAGACCCAGTACTTC
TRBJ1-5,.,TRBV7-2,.,CASSFNTGNQPQHF,TGTGCCAGCAGCTTCAATACAGGCAATCAGCCCCAGCATTTT
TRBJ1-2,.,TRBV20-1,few,CSARPQQGVRYGYTF,TGCAGTGCTAGACCACAACAGGGAGTTAGATATGGCTACACCTTC
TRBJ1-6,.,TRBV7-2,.,CASSSDGSPLHF,TGTGCCAGCAGCTCCGATGGATCACCCCTCCACTTT
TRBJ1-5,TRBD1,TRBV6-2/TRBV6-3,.,CASTPGGRNQPQHF,TGTGCCAGCACCCCAGGGGGCAGGAATCAGCCCCAGCATTTT
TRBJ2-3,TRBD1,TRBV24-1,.,CATSDPGTVAGTDTQYF,TGTGCCACCAGTGACCCCGGGACAGTTGCTGGCACAGATACGCAGTATTTT
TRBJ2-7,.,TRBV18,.,CASSRTGSEQYF,TGTGCCAGCTCACGAACAGGGAGCGAGCAGTACTTC
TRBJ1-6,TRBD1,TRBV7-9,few,CASSRPTAGQGRSPLHF,TGTGCCAGCAGCCGACCCACCGCGGGACAGGGGCGCTCACCCCTCCACTTT
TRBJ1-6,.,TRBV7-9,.,CASSLSRDNSPLHF,TGTGCCAGCAGCTTATCCAGAGATAATTCACCCCTCCACTTT
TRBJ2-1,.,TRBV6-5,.,CASSYEGGNEQFF,TGTGCCAGCAGTTACGAGGGAGGCAATGAGCAGTTCTTC
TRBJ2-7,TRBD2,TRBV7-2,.,CASSFREGSYEQYF,TGTGCCAGCAGCTTCCGGGAGGGTTCCTACGAGCAGTACTTC
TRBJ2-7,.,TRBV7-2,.,CASQTLAEQYF,TGTGCCAGCCAAACCCTCGCCGAGCAGTACTTC
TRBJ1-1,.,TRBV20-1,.,CSATQPVGTEAFF,TGCAGTGCTACCCAACCCGTAGGAACTGAAGCTTTCTTT
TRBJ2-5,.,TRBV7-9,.,CASRLRGETQYF,TGTGCCAGCAGATTACGGGGGGAGACCCAGTACTTC
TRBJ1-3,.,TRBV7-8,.,CASSPVEGPRSGNTIYF,TGTGCCAGCAGCCCCGTAGAAGGCCCTCGCTCTGGAAACACCATATATTTT
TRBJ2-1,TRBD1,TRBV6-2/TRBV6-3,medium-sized,CASRGTGKSNEQFF,TGTGCCAGCAGGGGGACAGGGAAATCAAATGAGCAGTTCTTC
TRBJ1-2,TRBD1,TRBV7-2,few,CASSPRQGGGYTF,TGTGCCAGCAGCCCCCGACAGGGCGGCGGCTACACCTTC
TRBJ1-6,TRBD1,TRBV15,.,CATSRDGTGDSPLHF,TGTGCCACCAGCAGAGATGGGACAGGGGATTCACCCCTCCACTTT
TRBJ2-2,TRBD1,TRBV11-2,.,CASSPLNQGAGELFF,TGTGCCAGCAGCCCACTCAATCAGGGGGCCGGGGAGCTGTTTTTT
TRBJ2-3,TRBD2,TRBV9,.,CASTQTSGKGTDTQYF,TGTGCCAGCACCCAAACTAGCGGGAAGGGCACAGATACGCAGTATTTT
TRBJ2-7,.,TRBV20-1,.,CSAKRDEQYF,TGCAGTGCGAAGAGGGACGAGCAGTACTTC
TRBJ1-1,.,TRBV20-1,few,CSAHRDTHEAFF,TGCAGTGCGCACCGGGACACACATGAAGCTTTCTTT
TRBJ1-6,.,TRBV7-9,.,CASSRVNSPLHF,TGTGCCAGCAGCCGCGTAAATTCACCCCTCCACTTT
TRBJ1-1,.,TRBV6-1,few,CASSAIQGSGTEAFF,TGTGCCAGCAGTGCAATCCAGGGATCGGGCACTGAAGCTTTCTTT
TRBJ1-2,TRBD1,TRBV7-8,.,CASSQNRGRVGYTF,TGTGCCAGCAGCCAGAACAGGGGGCGTGTGGGCTACACCTTC
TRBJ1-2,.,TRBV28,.,CASTLRGTGLNYGYTF,TGTGCCAGCACCTTAAGGGGAACAGGTCTAAACTATGGCTACACCTTC